The rows below give T cell receptor beta chains drawn from one sample of a study of blood T cell repertoires in COVID-19. Repertoires were generated with immunoSEQ multiplex PCR, while TCRdb's copy carries only in-frame clones and drops some. The profile covers nearly 70,000 clones, with roughly nine tenths appearing a single time and around 7% taken by the ten largest. Sequenced material: peripheral blood. The receptors shown here come from a man in his forties with COVID-19, enrolled during active disease. Each CDR3 is given with its conserved first and last residue. The D gene is left open where the match is weak. Clone sizes are given selectively: once, few, many, or a class where the clone is expanded.

14	NA	TRBV5-3	NA	TRBJ2-1	CARPSRGGRGEQFF	TGTGCCCGCCCCTCAAGGGGGGGCAGGGGTGAGCAGTTCTTC
16	once	TRBV3-1/TRBV3-2	TRBD1	TRBJ2-7	CASSQGFRQGASEQYF	TGTGCCAGCAGCCAGGGGTTCAGACAGGGGGCGTCCGAGCAGTACTTC
12	NA	TRBV23-1	TRBD1	TRBJ1-1	CAGPDRRTEAFF	TGCGCCGGCCCGGACAGGCGCACTGAAGCTTTCTTT
13	NA	TRBV6-1	NA	TRBJ2-1	CASSEGRQLPQFF	TGTGCCAGCAGTGAAGGGCGGCAGCTACCCCAGTTCTTC
12	NA	TRBV18	NA	TRBJ1-1	CASSQGDTEAFF	TGTGCCAGCTCACAGGGGGATACTGAAGCTTTCTTT
17	NA	TRBV7-9	NA	TRBJ2-3	CASSFWSGGDYTDTQYF	TGTGCCAGCAGCTTCTGGTCGGGGGGCGATTACACAGATACGCAGTATTTT
18	NA	TRBV3-1/TRBV3-2	TRBD1	TRBJ2-2	CASSQEVVGRGHVGELFF	TGTGCCAGCAGCCAAGAGGTGGTCGGCAGGGGGCATGTCGGGGAGCTGTTTTTT
18	NA	TRBV3-1/TRBV3-2	TRBD2	TRBJ2-1	CASSQGTSGGVVGNEQFF	TGTGCCAGCAGCCAAGGGACTAGCGGGGGGGTAGTCGGGAATGAGCAGTTCTTC
14	NA	TRBV19	TRBD2	TRBJ2-1	CASSPSIGGNEQFF	TGTGCCAGTAGCCCCTCGATCGGGGGGAATGAGCAGTTCTTC
12	NA	TRBV28	TRBD1	TRBJ1-5	CASSSTGGPQHF	TGTGCCAGCAGTTCGACAGGGGGCCCCCAGCATTTT
16	NA	TRBV30	TRBD1	TRBJ1-6	CAWMLKRGQGARSLHF	TGTGCCTGGATGTTGAAAAGGGGACAGGGGGCGAGGTCCCTCCACTTT
12	NA	TRBV5-6	NA	TRBJ1-5	CASSLGRQPQHF	TGTGCCAGCAGCTTGGGTAGACAGCCCCAGCATTTT
15	NA	TRBV2	TRBD2	TRBJ2-5	CASSAQRGGLETQYF	TGTGCCAGCAGTGCACAACGGGGGGGCCTAGAGACCCAGTACTTC
16	NA	TRBV30	TRBD1	TRBJ1-2	CAWREYLTGTNYGYTF	TGTGCCTGGAGGGAGTACCTGACAGGGACTAACTATGGCTACACCTTC
14	NA	TRBV7-3	NA	TRBJ2-6	CASSLNPGANVLTF	TGTGCCAGCAGCTTAAATCCGGGGGCCAACGTCCTGACTTTC
13	NA	TRBV7-2	NA	TRBJ2-2	CASSHPGTGELFF	TGTGCCAGCAGCCACCCCGGCACCGGGGAGCTGTTTTTT
14	NA	TRBV18	TRBD1	TRBJ2-7	CASSPSTGGYEQYF	TGTGCCAGCTCACCATCGACAGGGGGCTACGAGCAGTACTTC
18	NA	TRBV7-9	NA	TRBJ1-5	CASSLGPEVGRGNQPQHF	TGTGCCAGCAGCTTAGGGCCTGAGGTGGGGCGAGGTAATCAGCCCCAGCATTTT
15	NA	TRBV19	TRBD2	TRBJ2-5	CASSIDGGYQETQYF	TGTGCCAGTAGTATAGACGGGGGGTACCAAGAGACCCAGTACTTC
12	NA	TRBV11-2	NA	TRBJ2-5	CASSSVIATQYF	TGTGCCAGCAGCTCCGTTATAGCGACCCAGTACTTC
12	once	TRBV19	NA	TRBJ1-2	CASSVYRAGYTF	TGTGCCAGTAGTGTATACAGGGCTGGCTACACCTTC
15	NA	TRBV4-1	NA	TRBJ1-1	CASSQDPGKLSEAFF	TGCGCCAGCAGCCAAGACCCAGGGAAATTAAGTGAAGCTTTCTTT
15	NA	TRBV7-2	NA	TRBJ1-2	CASSLGAGPNYGYTF	TGTGCCAGCAGCTTGGGTGCAGGGCCTAACTATGGCTACACCTTC
14	NA	TRBV2	NA	TRBJ2-5	CASLRETRGETQYF	TGTGCCAGCTTAAGGGAGACTCGAGGGGAGACCCAGTACTTC
15	NA	TRBV6-6	NA	TRBJ1-6	CASRPRWKGDSPLHF	TGTGCCAGCAGGCCTAGATGGAAAGGGGATTCACCCCTCCACTTT
15	NA	TRBV6-5	TRBD1	TRBJ1-4	CASSPDRDRGEKLFF	TGTGCCAGCAGCCCCGACCGGGACAGGGGCGAAAAACTGTTTTTT
13	NA	TRBV15	NA	TRBJ1-2	CATSRAYRDGYTF	TGTGCCACCAGCAGAGCCTACAGGGATGGCTACACCTTC
16	few	TRBV27	TRBD1	TRBJ2-1	CASSLRDRGGDNEQFF	TGTGCCAGCAGTTTAAGGGACAGGGGAGGCGACAATGAGCAGTTCTTC
14	NA	TRBV5-1	TRBD1	TRBJ2-7	CASSPSTGAYEQYF	TGCGCCAGCAGCCCTTCGACAGGGGCCTACGAGCAGTACTTC
12	NA	TRBV28	TRBD1	TRBJ1-2	CASLGTDYGYTF	TGTGCCAGTCTTGGGACAGACTATGGCTACACCTTC
14	NA	TRBV12-2	NA	TRBJ2-2	CASRSWRGTGELFF	TGTGCAAGTCGCTCCTGGAGGGGTACCGGGGAGCTGTTTTTT
15	NA	TRBV7-6	TRBD1	TRBJ2-7	CASSNWDSLLGEQYF	TGTGCCAGCAGCAACTGGGACAGTTTACTTGGCGAGCAGTACTTC
18	NA	TRBV5-1	NA	TRBJ2-3	CASSLEGGVIRGTDTQYF	TGCGCCAGCAGCTTGGAGGGCGGGGTGATCCGAGGCACAGATACGCAGTATTTT
14	NA	TRBV10-3	TRBD2	TRBJ2-1	CAISPAGWLREQFF	TGTGCCATCAGTCCAGCGGGGTGGCTTAGGGAGCAGTTCTTC
15	NA	TRBV19	TRBD1	TRBJ2-7	CASSSPGTAIYEQYF	TGTGCCAGTAGTTCCCCCGGGACAGCGATCTACGAGCAGTACTTC
14	NA	TRBV9	TRBD2	TRBJ2-5	CASSKAGGQETQYF	TGTGCCAGCAGTAAAGCGGGGGGGCAAGAGACCCAGTACTTC
15	NA	TRBV7-2	NA	TRBJ2-7	CASSLVWQDSFEQYF	TGTGCCAGCAGCTTAGTTTGGCAGGATAGTTTCGAGCAGTACTTC
14	NA	TRBV3-1/TRBV3-2	TRBD2	TRBJ2-5	CASGVAGGQETQYF	TGTGCCAGCGGGGTCGCGGGGGGGCAAGAGACCCAGTACTTC
16	once	TRBV19	NA	TRBJ2-7	CASSDIGQSSGYEQYF	TGTGCCAGTAGTGATATTGGACAGAGCAGTGGCTACGAGCAGTACTTC
17	once	TRBV7-9	NA	TRBJ2-2	CASSFPFGGPNTGELFF	TGTGCCAGCAGCTTCCCGTTTGGGGGCCCCAACACCGGGGAGCTGTTTTTT
14	NA	TRBV19	NA	TRBJ2-5	CASSPTSFRETQYF	TGTGCCAGTAGCCCCACCTCTTTTCGGGAGACCCAGTACTTC
15	NA	TRBV7-6	TRBD2	TRBJ2-3	CASSLRTSGTDTQYF	TGTGCCAGCAGCCTCAGGACTAGCGGCACAGATACGCAGTATTTT
17	NA	TRBV19	TRBD1	TRBJ1-5	CASSIRGQGNSNQPQHF	TGTGCCAGTAGTATACGGGGACAGGGGAATAGCAATCAGCCCCAGCATTTT
13	NA	TRBV19	TRBD2	TRBJ2-6	CASGGVGANVLTF	TGTGCCAGCGGGGGGGTTGGGGCCAACGTCCTGACTTTC
16	NA	TRBV14	TRBD1	TRBJ1-2	CASSQYGTGGLYGYTF	TGTGCCAGCAGCCAATATGGGACAGGGGGTTTGTATGGCTACACCTTC
14	NA	TRBV5-4	TRBD2	TRBJ2-5	CASSARTSQETQYF	TGTGCCAGCAGCGCCCGGACTAGCCAAGAGACCCAGTACTTC
14	NA	TRBV9	NA	TRBJ1-5	CASAGDYSNQPQHF	TGTGCCAGCGCCGGGGACTATAGCAATCAGCCCCAGCATTTT
14	NA	TRBV28	NA	TRBJ1-3	CASKDPGTGNTIYF	TGTGCCAGCAAAGACCCAGGGACTGGAAACACCATATATTTT
16	NA	TRBV19	TRBD1	TRBJ2-1	CASSIGVDRVRNEQFF	TGTGCCAGTAGTATCGGTGTGGACAGGGTTCGGAATGAGCAGTTCTTC
14	NA	TRBV5-1	TRBD1	TRBJ2-5	CASTTGQGLETQYF	TGCGCCAGCACCACGGGACAGGGGCTAGAGACCCAGTACTTC
15	once	TRBV28	NA	TRBJ1-3	CASSLRGGVGNTIYF	TGTGCCAGCAGTTTAAGGGGGGGCGTTGGAAACACCATATATTTT
14	NA	TRBV5-1	TRBD1	TRBJ1-6	CASSQGQETSPLHF	TGCGCCAGCAGCCAGGGACAGGAGACGTCACCCCTCCACTTT
13	NA	TRBV19	NA	TRBJ1-1	CASSINRNTEAFF	TGTGCCAGTAGTATAAACAGGAACACTGAAGCTTTCTTT